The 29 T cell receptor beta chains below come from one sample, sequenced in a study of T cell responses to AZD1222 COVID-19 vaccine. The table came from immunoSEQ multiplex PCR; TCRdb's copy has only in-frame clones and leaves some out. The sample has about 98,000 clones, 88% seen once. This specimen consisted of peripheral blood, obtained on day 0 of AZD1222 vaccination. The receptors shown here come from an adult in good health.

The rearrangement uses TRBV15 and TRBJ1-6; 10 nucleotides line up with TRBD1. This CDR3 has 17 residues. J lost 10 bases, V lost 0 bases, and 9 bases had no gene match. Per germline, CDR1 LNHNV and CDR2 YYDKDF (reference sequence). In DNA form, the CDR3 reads TGTGCCACCAGCAGAGACCTCCCCCGGACAGGGGGATCACCCCTCCACTTT. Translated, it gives CATSRDLPRTGGSPLHF.

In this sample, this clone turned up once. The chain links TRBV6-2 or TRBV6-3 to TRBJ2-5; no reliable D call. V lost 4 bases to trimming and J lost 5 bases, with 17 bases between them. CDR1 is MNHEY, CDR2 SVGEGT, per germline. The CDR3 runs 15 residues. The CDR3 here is CASSFQEALGETQYF. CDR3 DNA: TGTGCCAGCAGTTTCCAAGAGGCTCTGGGTGAGACCCAGTACTTC.

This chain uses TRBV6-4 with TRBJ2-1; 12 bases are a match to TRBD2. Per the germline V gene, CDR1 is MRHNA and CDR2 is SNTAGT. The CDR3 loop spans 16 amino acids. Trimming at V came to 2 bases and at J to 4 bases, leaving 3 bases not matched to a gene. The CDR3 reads CASSDAGTSGYNEQFF. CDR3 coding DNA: TGTGCCAGCAGTGACGCCGGGACTAGCGGGTACAATGAGCAGTTCTTC.

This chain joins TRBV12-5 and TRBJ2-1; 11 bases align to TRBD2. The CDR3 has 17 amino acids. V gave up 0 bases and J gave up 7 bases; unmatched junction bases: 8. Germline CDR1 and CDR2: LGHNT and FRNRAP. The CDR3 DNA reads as TGTGCTAGTGGTTTGGTATTAAGTAGCGGGAGGGGTAATGAGCAGTTCTTC. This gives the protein CASGLVLSSGRGNEQFF.

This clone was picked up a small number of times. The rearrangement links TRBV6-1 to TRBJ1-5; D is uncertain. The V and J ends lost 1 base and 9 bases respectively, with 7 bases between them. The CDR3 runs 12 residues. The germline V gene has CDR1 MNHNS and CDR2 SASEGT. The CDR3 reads CASSEGDWPQHF. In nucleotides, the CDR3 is TGTGCCAGCAGTGAAGGAGATTGGCCCCAGCATTTT.

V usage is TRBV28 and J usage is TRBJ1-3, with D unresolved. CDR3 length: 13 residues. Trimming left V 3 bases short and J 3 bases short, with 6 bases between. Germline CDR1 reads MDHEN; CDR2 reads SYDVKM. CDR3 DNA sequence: TGTGCCAGCAGTTTGAGTCTTGGAAACACCATATATTTT. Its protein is CASSLSLGNTIYF.

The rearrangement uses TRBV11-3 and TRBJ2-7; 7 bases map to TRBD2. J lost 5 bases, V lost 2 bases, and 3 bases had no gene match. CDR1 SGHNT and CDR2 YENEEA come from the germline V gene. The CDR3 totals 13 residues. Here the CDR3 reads CASSLTSANEQYF. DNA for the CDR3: TGTGCCAGCAGCTTAACTAGCGCCAACGAGCAGTACTTC.

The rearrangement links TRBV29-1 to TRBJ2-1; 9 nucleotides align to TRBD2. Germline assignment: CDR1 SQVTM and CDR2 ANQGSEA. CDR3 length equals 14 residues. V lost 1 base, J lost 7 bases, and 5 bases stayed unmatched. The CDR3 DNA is TGCAGCGTTGAAGGCCTAGCGGGACGGAATGAGCAGTTCTTC. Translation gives CSVEGLAGRNEQFF.

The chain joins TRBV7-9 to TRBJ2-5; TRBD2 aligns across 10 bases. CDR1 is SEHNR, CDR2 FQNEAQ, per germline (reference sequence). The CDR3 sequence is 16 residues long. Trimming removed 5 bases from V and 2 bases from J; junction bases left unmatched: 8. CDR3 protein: CASSPTSGALQETQYF. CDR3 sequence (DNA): TGTGCCAGCAGCCCAACTAGCGGGGCACTACAAGAGACCCAGTACTTC.

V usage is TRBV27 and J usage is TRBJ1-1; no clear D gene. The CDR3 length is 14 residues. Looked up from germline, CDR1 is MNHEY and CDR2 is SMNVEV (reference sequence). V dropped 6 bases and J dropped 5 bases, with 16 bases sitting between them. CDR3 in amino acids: CASSPSGGLTEAFF. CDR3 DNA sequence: TGTGCCAGCAGCCCCTCTGGAGGGTTGACTGAAGCTTTCTTT.

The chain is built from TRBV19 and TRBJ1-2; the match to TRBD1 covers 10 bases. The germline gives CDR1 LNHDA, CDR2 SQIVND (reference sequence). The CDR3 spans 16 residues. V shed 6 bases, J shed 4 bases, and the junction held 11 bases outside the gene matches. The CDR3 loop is CASSIDPTGGSYGYTF. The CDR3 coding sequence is TGTGCCAGTAGCATCGACCCGACAGGGGGCTCCTATGGCTACACCTTC.

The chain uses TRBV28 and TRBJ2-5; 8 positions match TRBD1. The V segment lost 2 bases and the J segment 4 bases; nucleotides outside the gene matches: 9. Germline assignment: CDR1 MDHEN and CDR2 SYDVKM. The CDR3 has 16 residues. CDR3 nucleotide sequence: TGTGCCAGCAGTTTAGGGGGGACAGGTGAGAGAGAGACCCAGTACTTC. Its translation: CASSLGGTGERETQYF.

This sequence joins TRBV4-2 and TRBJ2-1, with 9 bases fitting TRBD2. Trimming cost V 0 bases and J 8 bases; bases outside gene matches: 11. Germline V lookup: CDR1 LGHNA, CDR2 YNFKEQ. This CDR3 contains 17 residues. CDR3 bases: TGTGCCAGCAGCCAAGAAGGGTCGGTAGCGGGAGTGCATGAGCAGTTCTTC. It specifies CASSQEGSVAGVHEQFF.

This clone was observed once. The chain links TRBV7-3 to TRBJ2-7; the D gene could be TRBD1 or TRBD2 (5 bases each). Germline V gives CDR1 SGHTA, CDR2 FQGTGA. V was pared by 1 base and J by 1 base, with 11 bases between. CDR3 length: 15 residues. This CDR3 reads CASSLRGEKSYEQYF. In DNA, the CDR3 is TGTGCCAGCAGCTTAAGAGGGGAGAAGTCCTACGAGCAGTACTTC.

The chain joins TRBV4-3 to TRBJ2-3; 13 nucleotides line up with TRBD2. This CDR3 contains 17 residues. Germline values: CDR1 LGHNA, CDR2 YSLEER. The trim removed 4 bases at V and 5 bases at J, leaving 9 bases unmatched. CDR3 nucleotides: TGCGCCAGCAGCCGAGGAATACTAGCGGGAGGGAGAGATACGCAGTATTTT. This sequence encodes CASSRGILAGGRDTQYF.

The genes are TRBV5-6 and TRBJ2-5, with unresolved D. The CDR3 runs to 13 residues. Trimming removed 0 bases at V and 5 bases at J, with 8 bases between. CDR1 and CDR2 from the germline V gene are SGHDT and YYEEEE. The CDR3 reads CASSLEPKETQYF. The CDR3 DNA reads TGTGCCAGCAGCTTGGAACCGAAGGAGACCCAGTACTTC.

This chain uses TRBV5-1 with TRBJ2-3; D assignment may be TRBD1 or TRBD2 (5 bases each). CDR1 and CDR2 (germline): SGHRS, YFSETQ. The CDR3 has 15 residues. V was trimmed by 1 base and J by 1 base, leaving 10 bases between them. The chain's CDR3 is CASSLPGGGTDTQYF. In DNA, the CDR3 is TGCGCCAGCAGCTTGCCTGGGGGTGGCACAGATACGCAGTATTTT. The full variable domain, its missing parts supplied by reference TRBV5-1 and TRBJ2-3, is KAGVTQTPRYLIKTRGQQVTLSCSPISGHRSVSWYQQTPGQGLQFLFEYFSETQRNKGNFPGRFSGRQFSNSRSEMNVSTLELGDSALYLCASSLPGGGTDTQYFGPGTRLTVL.

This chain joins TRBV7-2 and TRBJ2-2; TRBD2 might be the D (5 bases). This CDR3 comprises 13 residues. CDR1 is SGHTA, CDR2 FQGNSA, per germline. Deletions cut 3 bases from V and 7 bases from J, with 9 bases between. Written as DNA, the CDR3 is TGTGCCAGCAGCTTCCGGGCGGGCGGGGAGCTGTTTTTT. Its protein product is CASSFRAGGELFF. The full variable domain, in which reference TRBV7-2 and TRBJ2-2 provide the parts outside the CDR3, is GAGVSQSPSNKVTEKGKDVELRCDPISGHTALYWYRQSLGQGLEFLIYFQGNSAPDKSGLPSDRFSAERTGGSVSTLTIQRTQQEDSAVYLCASSFRAGGELFFGEGSRLTVL.

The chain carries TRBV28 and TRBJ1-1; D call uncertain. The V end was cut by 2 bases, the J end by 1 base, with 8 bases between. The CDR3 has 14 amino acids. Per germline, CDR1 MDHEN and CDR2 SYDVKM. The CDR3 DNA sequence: TGTGCCAGCAGTTTAGCCCAGAAGAACACTGAAGCTTTCTTT. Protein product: CASSLAQKNTEAFF.

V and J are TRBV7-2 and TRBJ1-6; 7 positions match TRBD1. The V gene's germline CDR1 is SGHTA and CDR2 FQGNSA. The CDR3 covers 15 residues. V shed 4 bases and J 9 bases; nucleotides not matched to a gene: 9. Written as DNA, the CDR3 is TGTGCCAGCAGCTATTTTAAGACAGGGAGTTCACCCCTCCACTTT. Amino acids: CASSYFKTGSSPLHF.

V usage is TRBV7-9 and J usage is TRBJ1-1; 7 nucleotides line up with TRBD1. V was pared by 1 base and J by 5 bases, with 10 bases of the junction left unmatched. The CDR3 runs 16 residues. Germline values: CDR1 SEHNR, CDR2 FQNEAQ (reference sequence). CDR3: CASSLGARQGGTEAFF. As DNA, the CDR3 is TGTGCCAGCAGCTTAGGAGCTCGGCAGGGGGGTACTGAAGCTTTCTTT.

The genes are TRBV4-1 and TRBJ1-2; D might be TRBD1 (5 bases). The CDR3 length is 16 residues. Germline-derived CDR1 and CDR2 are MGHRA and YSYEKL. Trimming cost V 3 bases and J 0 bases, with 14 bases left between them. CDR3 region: CASSHWSDKPNYGYTF. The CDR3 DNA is TGCGCCAGCAGCCATTGGTCGGACAAACCTAACTATGGCTACACCTTC.

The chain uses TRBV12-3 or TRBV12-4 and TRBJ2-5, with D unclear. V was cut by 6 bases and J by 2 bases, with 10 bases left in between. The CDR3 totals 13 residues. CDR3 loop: CASSSPNQETQYF. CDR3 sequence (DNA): TGTGCCAGCAGCTCGCCTAATCAAGAGACCCAGTACTTC.

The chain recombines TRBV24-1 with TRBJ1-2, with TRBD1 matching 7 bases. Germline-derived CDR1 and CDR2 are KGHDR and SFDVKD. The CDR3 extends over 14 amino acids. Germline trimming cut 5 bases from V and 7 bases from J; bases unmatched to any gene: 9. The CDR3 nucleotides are TGTGCCACCAGTGGCCCCGGGACAGTAAGTGGCTACACCTTC. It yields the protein CATSGPGTVSGYTF.

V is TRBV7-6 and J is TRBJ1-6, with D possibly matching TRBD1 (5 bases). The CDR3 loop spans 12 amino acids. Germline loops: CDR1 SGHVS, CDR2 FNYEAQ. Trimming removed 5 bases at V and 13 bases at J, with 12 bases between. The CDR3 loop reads CASSASGGPLHF. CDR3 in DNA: TGTGCCAGCAGCGCCTCGGGGGGGCCCCTCCACTTT.

CDR3 nucleotides: TGTGCCAGCAGTTTATATGGGGAGGATTCACCCCTCCACTTT. This translates into CASSLYGEDSPLHF. This chain joins TRBV28 and TRBJ1-6, with D uncertain. The CDR3 contains 14 residues. Germline CDR1 reads MDHEN; CDR2 reads SYDVKM. V lost 1 base, J lost 8 bases, and 9 bases lay in between.

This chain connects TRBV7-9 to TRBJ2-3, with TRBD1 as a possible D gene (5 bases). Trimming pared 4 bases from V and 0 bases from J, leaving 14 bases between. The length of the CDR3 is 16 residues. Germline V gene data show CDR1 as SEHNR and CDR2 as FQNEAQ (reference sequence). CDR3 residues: CASSSQTVESTDTQYF. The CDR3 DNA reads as TGTGCCAGCAGCTCCCAGACAGTGGAGAGCACAGATACGCAGTATTTT. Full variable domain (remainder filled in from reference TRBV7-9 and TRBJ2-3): DTGVSQNPRHKITKRGQNVTFRCDPISEHNRLYWYRQTLGQGPEFLTYFQNEAQLEKSRLLSDRFSAERPKGSFSTLEIQRTEQGDSAMYLCASSSQTVESTDTQYFGPGTRLTVL.

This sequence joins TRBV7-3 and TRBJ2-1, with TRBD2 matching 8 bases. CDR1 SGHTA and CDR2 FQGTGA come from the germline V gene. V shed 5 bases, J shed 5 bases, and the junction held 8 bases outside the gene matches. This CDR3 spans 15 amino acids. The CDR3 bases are TGTGCCAGCAGCCCCCAGCTAGCGGGTAACAATGAGCAGTTCTTC. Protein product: CASSPQLAGNNEQFF.

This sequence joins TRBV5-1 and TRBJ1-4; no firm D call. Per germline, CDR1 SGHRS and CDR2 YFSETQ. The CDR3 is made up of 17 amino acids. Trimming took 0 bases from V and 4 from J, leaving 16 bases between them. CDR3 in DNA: TGCGCCAGCAGCTTGGGACCCCAACGAGGACTTAATGAAAAACTGTTTTTT. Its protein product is CASSLGPQRGLNEKLFF.